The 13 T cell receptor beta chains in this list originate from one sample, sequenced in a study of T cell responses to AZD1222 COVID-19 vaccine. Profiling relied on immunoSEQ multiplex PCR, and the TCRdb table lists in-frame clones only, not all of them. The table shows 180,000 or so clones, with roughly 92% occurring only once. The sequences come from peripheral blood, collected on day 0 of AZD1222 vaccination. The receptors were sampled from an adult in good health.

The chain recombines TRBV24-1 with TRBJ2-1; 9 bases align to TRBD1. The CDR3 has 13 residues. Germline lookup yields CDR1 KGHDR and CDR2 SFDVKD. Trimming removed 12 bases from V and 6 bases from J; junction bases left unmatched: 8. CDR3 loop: CAAAGTGSNEQFF. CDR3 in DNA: TGTGCCGCTGCAGGGACAGGGAGCAATGAGCAGTTCTTC.

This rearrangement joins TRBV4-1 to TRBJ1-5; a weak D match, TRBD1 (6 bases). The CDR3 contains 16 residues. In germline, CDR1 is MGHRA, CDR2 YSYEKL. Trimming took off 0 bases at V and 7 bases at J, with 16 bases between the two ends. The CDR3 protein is CASSQDPTGLEQPQHF. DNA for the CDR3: TGCGCCAGCAGCCAAGATCCAACAGGGTTAGAACAGCCCCAGCATTTT.

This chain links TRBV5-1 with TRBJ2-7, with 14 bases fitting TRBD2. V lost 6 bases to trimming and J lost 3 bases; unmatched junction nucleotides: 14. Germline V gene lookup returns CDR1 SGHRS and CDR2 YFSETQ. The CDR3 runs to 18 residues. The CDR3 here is CASTLRGGLAGVNYEQYF. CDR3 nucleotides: TGCGCCAGCACCCTGAGGGGGGGACTAGCGGGAGTTAACTACGAGCAGTACTTC.

This CDR3 is CAIGGTAYSNQPQHF. DNA of the CDR3: TGTGCCATCGGCGGGACCGCTTATAGCAATCAGCCCCAGCATTTT. The rearrangement uses TRBV10-3 and TRBJ1-5; maybe TRBD1 (5 bases). Trimming pared 8 bases from V and 0 bases from J, leaving 14 bases between. The length of the CDR3 is 15 residues. Per the germline V gene, CDR1 is ENHRY and CDR2 is SYGVKD.

CDR3 bases: TGTGCCAGCAGCCCTGTGACAGGGGTTGGCACTGAAGCTTTCTTT. Translation: CASSPVTGVGTEAFF. The rearrangement joins TRBV5-5 to TRBJ1-1; the match to TRBD1 covers 8 bases. CDR1 SGHKS and CDR2 YYEKEE come from the germline V gene (reference sequence). V gave up 4 bases and J gave up 4 bases; unmatched junction bases: 9. The CDR3 covers 15 residues. Filled out from reference TRBV5-5 and TRBJ1-1, the complete variable domain reads DAGVTQSPTHLIKTRGQQVTLRCSPISGHKSVSWYQQVLGQGPQFIFQYYEKEERGRGNFPDRFSARQFPNYSSELNVNALLLGDSALYLCASSPVTGVGTEAFFGQGTRLTVV.

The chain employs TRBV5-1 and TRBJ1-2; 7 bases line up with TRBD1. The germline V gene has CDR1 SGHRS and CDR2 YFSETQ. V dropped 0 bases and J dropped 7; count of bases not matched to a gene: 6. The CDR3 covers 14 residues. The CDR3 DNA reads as TGCGCCAGCAGCTTGGGGGACAGCTCCACTGGCTACACCTTC. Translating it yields CASSLGDSSTGYTF. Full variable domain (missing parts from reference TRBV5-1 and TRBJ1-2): KAGVTQTPRYLIKTRGQQVTLSCSPISGHRSVSWYQQTPGQGLQFLFEYFSETQRNKGNFPGRFSGRQFSNSRSEMNVSTLELGDSALYLCASSLGDSSTGYTFGSGTRLTVV.

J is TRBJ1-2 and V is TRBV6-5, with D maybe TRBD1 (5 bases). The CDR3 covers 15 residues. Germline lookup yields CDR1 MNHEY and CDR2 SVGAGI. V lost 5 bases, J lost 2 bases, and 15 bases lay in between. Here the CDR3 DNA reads TGTGCCAGCAGTCGGCCGGGGGACGGGAACTATGGCTACACCTTC. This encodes CASSRPGDGNYGYTF.

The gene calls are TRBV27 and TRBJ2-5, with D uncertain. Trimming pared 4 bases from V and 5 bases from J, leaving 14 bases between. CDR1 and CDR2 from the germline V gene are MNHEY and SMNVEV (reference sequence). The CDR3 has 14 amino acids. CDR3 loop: CASSSRRALETQYF. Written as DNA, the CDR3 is TGTGCCAGCAGTTCCCGACGGGCCCTGGAGACCCAGTACTTC.

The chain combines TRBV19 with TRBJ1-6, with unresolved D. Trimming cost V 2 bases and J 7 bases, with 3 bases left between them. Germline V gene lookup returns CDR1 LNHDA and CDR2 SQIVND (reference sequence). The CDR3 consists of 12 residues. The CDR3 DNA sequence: TGTGCCAGTAGTATACACAATTCACCCCTCCACTTT. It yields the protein CASSIHNSPLHF.

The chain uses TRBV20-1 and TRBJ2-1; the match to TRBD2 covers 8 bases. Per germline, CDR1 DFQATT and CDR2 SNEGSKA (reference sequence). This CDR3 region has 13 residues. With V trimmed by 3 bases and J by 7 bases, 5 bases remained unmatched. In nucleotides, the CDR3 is TGCAGTGCTAGTGCGGGGGGCGAGAATGAGCAGTTCTTC. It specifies CSASAGGENEQFF.

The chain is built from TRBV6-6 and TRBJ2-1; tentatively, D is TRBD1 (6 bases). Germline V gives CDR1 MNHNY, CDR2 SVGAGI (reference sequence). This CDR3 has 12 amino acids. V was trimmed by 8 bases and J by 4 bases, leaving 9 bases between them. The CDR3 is CASGQNYNEQFF. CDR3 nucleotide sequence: TGTGCCAGCGGACAGAATTACAATGAGCAGTTCTTC.

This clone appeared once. Here the CDR3 reads CASSYMGYQETQYF. In DNA form, the CDR3 reads TGTGCCAGCAGTTACATGGGGTACCAAGAGACCCAGTACTTC. The rearrangement joins TRBV6-6 to TRBJ2-5; unclear D gene. V dropped 2 bases and J dropped 0 bases, with 7 bases sitting between them. Germline CDR1 is MNHNY and CDR2 is SVGAGI (reference sequence). The CDR3 length is 14 residues.

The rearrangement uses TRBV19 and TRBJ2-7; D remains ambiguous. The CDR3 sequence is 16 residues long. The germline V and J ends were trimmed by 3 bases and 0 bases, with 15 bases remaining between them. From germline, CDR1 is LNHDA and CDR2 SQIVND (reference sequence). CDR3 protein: CASSISHDLLSYEQYF. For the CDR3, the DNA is TGTGCCAGTAGTATCTCCCACGACTTGCTCTCCTACGAGCAGTACTTC.